This T cell receptor beta chain is drawn from a study of control samples from healthy donors and cancer patients. The junction had 7 bases not matched to a gene; V was cut back by 0 bases and J by 7 bases. The germline CDR1 and CDR2 sequences are SGHRS and YFSETQ. The CDR3 length is 15 residues. The method was immunoSEQ multiplex PCR; TCRdb's version includes in-frame clones alone and lacks a portion of them. The sample yields about 140,000 clones, roughly 90% seen once. This chain links TRBV5-1 with TRBJ2-1; 7 bases agree with TRBD2. The sequence came from a man aged 25-45 years in good health. The sample taken for sequencing was blood. CDR3 coding DNA: TGCGCCAGCAGCTTGGTACCCGGGAGGCATAATGAGCAGTTCTTC. Protein sequence: CASSLVPGRHNEQFF.